This TCR beta chain was sequenced for a study of human T cells and chemical hapten exposure. As for the study in general: Mostly female, the patients presented with alopecia areata, totalis or universalis. Small pooled library volume differences mainly caused per-sample TCR yield variation. Findings and caveats of the study: Relative to control repertoires, expanded TCRs gave rise to significantly more large CDR3 similarity clusters.

As to time point: patch test 2, 6 weeks after DPC sensitization. Treatment given: therapeutic diphenylcyclopropenone sensitization with weekly scalp DPC. Germline CDR1 is SNHLY and CDR2 is FYNNEI. The CDR3 covers 14 residues. The V end lost 6 bases, the J end lost 5 bases, and 16 bases lay between the germline ends. Via MiXCR, TCRdb re-called the RACE reads, giving one row per CDR3 protein. This table has under 85,000 distinct CDR3 sequences, around a tenth appearing once. This clonotype was seen at least ten times. Its matching antigen is unknown. The sequencing here drew on whole blood, taken in connection with sensitization to the hapten diphenylcyclopropenone (DPC). The sequence was collected from a woman aged 45-60 years with alopecia areata. Some clones in this sample may be carry-over from other donors' samples. The genes are TRBV2 and TRBJ2-5, with a possible D match to TRBD1 (5 bases). The CDR3, as DNA: TGTGCCAGCAGGTCGTCCAGTGGGGCGGAGACCCAGTACTTC. Residues: CASRSSSGAETQYF.